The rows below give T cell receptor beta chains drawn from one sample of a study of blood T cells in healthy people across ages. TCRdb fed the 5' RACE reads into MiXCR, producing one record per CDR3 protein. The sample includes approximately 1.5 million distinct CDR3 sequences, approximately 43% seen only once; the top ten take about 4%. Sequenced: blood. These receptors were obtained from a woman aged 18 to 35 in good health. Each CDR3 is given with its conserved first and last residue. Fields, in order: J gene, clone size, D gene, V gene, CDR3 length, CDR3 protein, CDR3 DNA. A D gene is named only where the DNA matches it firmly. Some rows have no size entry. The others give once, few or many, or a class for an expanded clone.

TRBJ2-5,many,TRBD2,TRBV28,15,CASSSWTSGEETQYF,TGTGCCAGCAGTTCATGGACTAGCGGGGAAGAGACCCAGTACTTC
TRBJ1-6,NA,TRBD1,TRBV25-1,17,CASSANRGRLVTSPLHF,TGTGCCAGCAGTGCCAACAGGGGGCGCCTCGTAACCTCACCCCTCCACTTT
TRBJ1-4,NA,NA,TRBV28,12,CASSTYREKLFF,TGTGCCAGCAGTACCTACAGGGAAAAACTGTTTTTT
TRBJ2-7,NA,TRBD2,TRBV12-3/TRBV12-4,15,CASSRTSGDPYEQYF,TGTGCCAGCAGTCGGACTAGCGGGGACCCCTACGAGCAGTACTTC
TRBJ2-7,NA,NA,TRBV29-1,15,CSVEYVAGGYYEQYF,TGCAGCGTTGAGTATGTGGCAGGGGGGTACTACGAGCAGTACTTC
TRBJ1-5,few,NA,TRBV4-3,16,CASSQGFGLPNQPQHF,TGCGCCAGCAGCCAAGGATTTGGGTTACCGAATCAGCCCCAGCATTTT
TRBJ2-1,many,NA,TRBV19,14,CASSPGGPYNEQFF,TGTGCCAGTAGTCCGGGCGGGCCCTACAATGAGCAGTTCTTC
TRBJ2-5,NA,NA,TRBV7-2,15,CASSLRGLGQETQYF,TGTGCCAGCAGCTTAAGGGGCCTAGGCCAAGAGACCCAGTACTTC
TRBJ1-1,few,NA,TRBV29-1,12,CSGGTTNTEAFF,TGCAGCGGCGGGACGACAAACACTGAAGCTTTCTTT
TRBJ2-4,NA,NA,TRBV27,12,CASSSLLNIQYF,TGTGCCAGCAGTTCCCTCTTAAACATTCAGTACTTC
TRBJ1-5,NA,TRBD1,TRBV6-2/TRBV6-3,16,CASSSDRQGWNQPQHF,TGTGCCAGCAGTTCCGATCGACAGGGATGGAATCAGCCCCAGCATTTT
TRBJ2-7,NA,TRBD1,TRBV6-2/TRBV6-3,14,CASSYGTALYEQYF,TGTGCCAGCAGTTACGGGACAGCCCTCTACGAGCAGTACTTC
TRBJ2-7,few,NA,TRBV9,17,CASSVGFSAGHKYEQYF,TGTGCCAGCAGCGTAGGTTTCTCGGCGGGACACAAGTACGAGCAGTACTTC
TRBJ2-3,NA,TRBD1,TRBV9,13,CASSPEGGHTQYF,TGTGCCAGCAGCCCTGAAGGGGGCCATACGCAGTATTTT
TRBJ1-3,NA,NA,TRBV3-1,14,CASSQARLGNTIYF,TGTGCCAGCAGCCAAGCTCGGCTGGGAAACACCATATATTTT
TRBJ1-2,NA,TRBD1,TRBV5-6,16,CASMADRGILNYGYTF,TGTGCCTCAATGGCGGACAGGGGGATCTTGAACTATGGCTACACCTTC
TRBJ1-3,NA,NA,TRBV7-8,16,CASSPLTPRSGNTIYF,TGTGCCAGCAGCCCGCTGACGCCCCGGTCTGGAAACACCATATATTTT
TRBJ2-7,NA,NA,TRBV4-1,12,CASSQATNEQYF,TGCGCCAGCAGCCAAGCTACTAATGAGCAGTACTTC
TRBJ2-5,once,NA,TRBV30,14,CAWDGGLGGETQYF,TGTGCCTGGGACGGGGGACTAGGGGGCGAGACCCAGTACTTC
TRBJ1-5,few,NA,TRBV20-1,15,CSAQNRERGNQPQHF,TGCAGTGCCCAGAACAGGGAAAGGGGCAATCAGCCCCAGCATTTT
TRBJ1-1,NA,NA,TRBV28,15,CASSNGGGRNTEAFF,TGTGCCAGCAGCAATGGTGGGGGACGGAACACTGAAGCTTTCTTT
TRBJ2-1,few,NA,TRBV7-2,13,CASTTLTFNEQFF,TGTGCCAGCACCACCCTTACGTTCAATGAGCAGTTCTTC
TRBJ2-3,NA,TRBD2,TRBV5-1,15,CASIEAGGSTDTQYF,TGCGCCAGCATCGAAGCGGGGGGGAGCACAGATACGCAGTATTTT
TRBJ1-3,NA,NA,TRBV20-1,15,CSARDRQSSGNTIYF,TGCAGTGCTAGAGATCGGCAGAGCTCTGGAAACACCATATATTTT
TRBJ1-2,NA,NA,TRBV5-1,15,CASNDVPGTNYGYTF,TGCGCTAGCAACGATGTTCCGGGGACTAACTATGGCTACACCTTC
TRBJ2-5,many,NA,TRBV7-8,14,CASSLRQYQETQYF,TGTGCCAGCAGCTTAAGGCAGTACCAAGAGACCCAGTACTTC
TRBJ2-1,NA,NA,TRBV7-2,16,CASSLAGGQIQETQFF,TGTGCCAGCAGCTTAGCGGGCGGACAGATACAAGAGACCCAGTTCTTC
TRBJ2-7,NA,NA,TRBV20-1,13,CSAREDFSYEQYF,TGCAGTGCTAGAGAGGATTTCTCCTACGAGCAGTACTTC
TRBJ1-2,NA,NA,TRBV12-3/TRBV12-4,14,CASSLVVAGWGYTF,TGTGCCAGCAGTTTAGTCGTGGCAGGGTGGGGCTACACCTTC
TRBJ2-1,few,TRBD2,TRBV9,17,CASSVGGGGAPYNEQFF,TGTGCCAGCAGCGTAGGGGGCGGGGGGGCCCCCTACAATGAGCAGTTCTTC
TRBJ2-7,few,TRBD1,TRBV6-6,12,CASREAGGEQYF,TGTGCCAGCAGGGAGGCAGGGGGTGAGCAGTACTTC
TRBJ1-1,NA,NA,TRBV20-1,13,CSATDGMNTEAFF,TGCAGTGCCACGGACGGCATGAACACTGAAGCTTTCTTT
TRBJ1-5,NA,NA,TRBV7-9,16,CASSLGRGHDNQPQHF,TGTGCCAGCAGCTTAGGCAGGGGACATGACAATCAGCCCCAGCATTTT
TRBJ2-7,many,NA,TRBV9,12,CASSVGVYEQYF,TGTGCCAGCAGCGTAGGAGTCTACGAGCAGTACTTC